This T cell receptor beta chain was observed in a study of shared clonotypes between healthy human individuals. Findings and caveats of the study: Clonotype sharing among the donors was expected to vary with sequencing depth. It was observed that 5% to 6% of naive CD4 clonotypes were shared across a handful of donors.

CDR1 is LGHNA, CDR2 YNFKEQ, per germline. J was trimmed by 6 bases and V by 3 bases; bases with no gene match: 10. CDR3 size: 17 residues. Genomic DNA of each subset was evenly split across several immunoSEQ plates. Assay: immunoSEQ multiplex PCR; the TCRdb copy retains only in-frame clones and omits some. The data show roughly 760,000 clones, with approximately 74% seen just once and 1.7% held by the top ten. About this clone itself: Its matching antigen is unknown.

This receptor was obtained from a woman in her twenties or thirties in good health. The chain recombines TRBV4-2 with TRBJ2-2; 10 bases align to TRBD2. The sequencing sample was made of memory CD4+ T cells sorted from blood. The subset here: CD45RA-negative fraction. The CDR3 nucleotides are TGTGCCAGCAGCCAGGAGTCAGCGGGAGGGCCCTCCGGGGAGCTGTTTTTT. Its protein is CASSQESAGGPSGELFF.